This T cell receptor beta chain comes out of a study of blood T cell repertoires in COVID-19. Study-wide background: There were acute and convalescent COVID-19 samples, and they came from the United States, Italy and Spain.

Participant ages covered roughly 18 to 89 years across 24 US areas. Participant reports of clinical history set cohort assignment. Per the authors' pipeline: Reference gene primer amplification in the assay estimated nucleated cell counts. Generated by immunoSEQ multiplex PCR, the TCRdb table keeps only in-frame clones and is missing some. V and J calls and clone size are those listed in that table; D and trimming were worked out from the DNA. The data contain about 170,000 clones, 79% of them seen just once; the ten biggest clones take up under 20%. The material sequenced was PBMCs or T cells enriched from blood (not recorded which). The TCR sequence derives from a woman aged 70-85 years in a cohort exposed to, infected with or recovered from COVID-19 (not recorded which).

The CDR3 nucleotides are TGTGCCAGCAGCCAATTGGCGGGAGGTCTAGGGTACGAGCAGTACTTC. Translating it yields CASSQLAGGLGYEQYF. The rearrangement links TRBV16 to TRBJ2-7, with 8 bases identical to TRBD2. With V trimmed by 1 base and J by 4 bases, 9 bases remained unmatched. This CDR3 comprises 16 residues. Germline-derived CDR1 and CDR2 are KGHSY and FQNENV.